This T cell receptor (beta chain) was documented in a study of T cells in Graves' hyperthyroidism and ophthalmopathy. General study findings and limits: Expanded thyroid clonotypes (above 0.001) were mostly also found in blood.

Using RNA transcripts as the source, TCR beta CDR3 regions were amplified. First-round RT-PCR of the TCR CDR3 relied on the HTBI primer set. TCRdb re-analysed the multiplex PCR reads in MiXCR, keeping a single row per CDR3 protein. The sample lists around 600,000 distinct CDR3 sequences, 14% occurring once. About this clonotype itself: Its antigen is not identified.

Diagnoses were established using clinical symptoms, serum thyroxine and TRAb, thyroid ultrasound and orbital computed tomography. From 10 ml of fresh peripheral blood, PBMCs were isolated. Germline CDR1 is LNHDA and CDR2 is SQIVND (reference sequence). The V end lost 3 bases, the J end lost 0 bases, and 18 bases lay between the germline ends. The CDR3 loop spans 18 amino acids. The J gene is TRBJ1-3, the V gene TRBV19; no clear D. The source material was blood. The sequence derives from a woman aged 50 to 65 with Graves' ophthalmopathy. The CDR3 protein is CASSITSVRLRSGNTIYF. The CDR3 region has the DNA TGTGCCAGTAGTATTACTTCGGTACGGCTTCGCTCTGGAAACACCATATATTTT.